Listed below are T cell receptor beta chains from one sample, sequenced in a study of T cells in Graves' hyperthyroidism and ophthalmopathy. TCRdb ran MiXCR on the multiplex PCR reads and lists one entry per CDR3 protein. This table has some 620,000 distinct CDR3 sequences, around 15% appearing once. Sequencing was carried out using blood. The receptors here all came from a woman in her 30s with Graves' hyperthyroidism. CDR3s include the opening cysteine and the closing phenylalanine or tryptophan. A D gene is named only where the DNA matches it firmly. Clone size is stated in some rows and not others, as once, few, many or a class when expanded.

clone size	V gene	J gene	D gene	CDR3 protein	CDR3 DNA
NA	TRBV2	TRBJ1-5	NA	CASSEALGQVNQPQHF	TGTGCCAGCAGTGAAGCGCTTGGGCAGGTAAATCAGCCCCAGCATTTT
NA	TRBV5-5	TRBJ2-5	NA	CASSEVLVWRSDQTETQYF	TGTGCCAGCAGCGAAGTCCTCGTGTGGAGATCAGATCAAACGGAGACCCAGTACTTC
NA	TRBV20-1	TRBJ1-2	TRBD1	CSALDRGHYGYTF	TGCAGTGCCTTGGACAGGGGGCACTATGGCTACACCTTC
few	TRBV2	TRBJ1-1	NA	CASSVAGMGTEAFF	TGTGCCAGCAGTGTTGCGGGGATGGGCACTGAAGCTTTCTTT
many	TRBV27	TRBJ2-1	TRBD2	CASSFLGLAGYEQFF	TGTGCCAGCAGTTTCCTGGGACTAGCGGGATATGAGCAGTTCTTC
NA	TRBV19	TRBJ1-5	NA	CASRAGGTLYSNQPQHF	TGTGCCAGTCGGGCAGGAGGAACCCTTTATAGCAATCAGCCCCAGCATTTT
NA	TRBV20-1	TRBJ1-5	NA	CSARPYPEGLIQPQHF	TGCAGTGCTAGACCCTACCCCGAGGGTTTAATTCAGCCCCAGCATTTT
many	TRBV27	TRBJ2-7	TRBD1	CASSLRDRGGSYEQYF	TGTGCCAGCAGTCTAAGGGACAGGGGCGGTTCCTACGAGCAGTACTTC
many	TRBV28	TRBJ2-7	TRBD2	CASSSRRGGSNEQYF	TGTGCCAGCAGTTCCCGACGGGGCGGGAGCAACGAGCAGTACTTC
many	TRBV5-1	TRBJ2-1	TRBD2	CASSLAYRGLAYNEQFF	TGCGCCAGCAGCTTGGCCTATCGGGGACTAGCCTACAATGAGCAGTTCTTC
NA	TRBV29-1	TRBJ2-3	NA	CSVRGVGRADTQYF	TGCAGCGTTCGAGGGGTGGGACGGGCAGATACGCAGTATTTT
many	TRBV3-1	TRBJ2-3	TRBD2	CASSHELAGVWSDTQYF	TGTGCCAGCAGCCACGAACTAGCGGGAGTGTGGTCAGATACGCAGTATTTT
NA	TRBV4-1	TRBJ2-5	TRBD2	CASSHARRTSGVQETQYF	TGCGCCAGCAGCCACGCCAGAAGGACTAGCGGGGTTCAAGAGACCCAGTACTTC
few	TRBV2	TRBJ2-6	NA	CASSAAGGGSGANVLTF	TGTGCCAGCAGTGCCGCCGGAGGGGGCTCTGGGGCCAACGTCCTGACTTTC
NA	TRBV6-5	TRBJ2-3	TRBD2	CASSYSSGRAPTDTQYF	TGTGCCAGCAGTTACTCGAGCGGGAGGGCCCCGACAGATACGCAGTATTTT
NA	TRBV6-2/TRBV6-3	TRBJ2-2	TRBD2	CASRPRGLGLAGENTGELFF	TGTGCCAGCAGACCCCGGGGGTTAGGGCTAGCGGGAGAGAACACCGGGGAGCTGTTTTTT
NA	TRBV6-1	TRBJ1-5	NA	CTSSEGAGNWPQHF	TGTACCAGCAGTGAAGGGGCAGGGAATTGGCCCCAGCATTTT
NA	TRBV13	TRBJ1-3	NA	CASYSGGDPTPNDTIYF	TGTGCCAGCTACAGTGGGGGGGACCCCACCCCTAATGACACCATATATTTT
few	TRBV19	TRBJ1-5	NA	CASRVLGTGKDQPQHF	TGTGCCAGTAGGGTATTGGGCACAGGGAAGGATCAGCCCCAGCATTTT
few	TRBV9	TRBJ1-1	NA	CASSRTNMNTEAFF	TGTGCCAGCTCCAGGACAAACATGAACACTGAAGCTTTCTTT
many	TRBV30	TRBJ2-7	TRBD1	CACTGQGYEQYF	TGTGCCTGTACGGGACAGGGCTACGAGCAGTACTTC
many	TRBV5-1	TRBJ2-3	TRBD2	CASSETLGSGSGTQYF	TGCGCCAGCAGCGAAACCCTTGGTAGCGGGAGTGGAACGCAGTATTTT
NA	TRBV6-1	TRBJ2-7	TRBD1	CASRTRGRGTGSYEQYF	TGTGCCAGCAGGACCCGAGGTCGGGGGACAGGGAGCTACGAGCAGTACTTC
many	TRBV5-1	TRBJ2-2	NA	CASSLQEGELFF	TGCGCCAGCAGCCTACAGGAAGGGGAGCTGTTTTTT
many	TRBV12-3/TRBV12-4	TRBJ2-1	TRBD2	CASRVAGGSSGEQFF	TGTGCCAGCAGGGTAGCGGGAGGCTCCTCGGGTGAGCAGTTCTTC
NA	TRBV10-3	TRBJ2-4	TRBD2	CATPGSGRSVDIQYF	TGTGCCACCCCGGGTAGCGGGAGGAGCGTGGACATTCAGTACTTC
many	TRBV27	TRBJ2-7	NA	CASSLKGPTASCEQYF	TGTGCCAGCAGTTTAAAAGGACCCACCGCCTCCTGCGAGCAGTACTTC
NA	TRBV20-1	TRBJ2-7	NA	CSAPDSHWGEQYF	TGCAGTGCCCCGGACAGTCACTGGGGCGAGCAGTACTTC
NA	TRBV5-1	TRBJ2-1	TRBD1	CASSLGGTGFLFF	TGCGCCAGCAGCTTGGGAGGGACAGGGTTCCTGTTCTTC
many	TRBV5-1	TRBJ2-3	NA	CASSYLEGTDTQYF	TGCGCCAGCAGCTACCTAGAGGGAACAGATACGCAGTATTTT
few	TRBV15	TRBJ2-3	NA	CATSRGGYTDTQYF	TGTGCCACCAGCAGAGGTGGGTACACAGATACGCAGTATTTT
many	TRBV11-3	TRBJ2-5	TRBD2	CASSSWTSGRAEETQYF	TGTGCCAGCAGCTCCTGGACTAGCGGGAGGGCCGAAGAGACCCAGTACTTC
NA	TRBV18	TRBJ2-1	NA	CASSPQGGGKNEQFF	TGTGCCAGCTCACCCCAGGGGGGGGGAAAGAATGAGCAGTTCTTC
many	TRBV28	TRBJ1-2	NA	CASSLPPGIGYGYTF	TGTGCCAGCAGTTTACCTCCGGGTATAGGCTATGGCTACACCTTC
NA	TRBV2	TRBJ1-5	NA	CASSDGGGPQHF	TGTGCCAGCAGTGACGGAGGGGGGCCCCAGCATTTT
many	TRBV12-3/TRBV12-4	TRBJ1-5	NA	CASCMGFQPQHF	TGTGCCAGCTGTATGGGGTTCCAGCCCCAGCATTTT
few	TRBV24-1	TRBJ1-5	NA	CATSEGGPGVQPQHF	TGTGCCACCAGTGAGGGGGGACCGGGGGTCCAGCCCCAGCATTTT
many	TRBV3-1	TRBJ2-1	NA	CASSQVYGRHNEQFF	TGTGCCAGCAGCCAAGTATATGGGCGTCACAATGAGCAGTTCTTC
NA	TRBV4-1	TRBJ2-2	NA	CASSQDFMSGELFF	TGCGCCAGCAGCCAAGATTTTATGTCCGGGGAGCTGTTTTTT
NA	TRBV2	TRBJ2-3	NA	CAVQDSSFALSTDTQYF	TGTGCCGTGCAGGACTCCTCTTTCGCCCTGAGCACAGATACGCAGTATTTT
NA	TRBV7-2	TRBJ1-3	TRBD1	CASSSGQGAPGNTIYF	TGTGCCAGCAGCTCGGGACAGGGGGCGCCGGGAAACACCATATATTTT
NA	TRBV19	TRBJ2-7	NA	CASSITDGSYEQYF	TGTGCCAGTAGTATCACCGACGGCTCCTACGAGCAGTACTTC
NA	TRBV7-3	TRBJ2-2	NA	CASSSDGTGELFF	TGTGCCAGCAGCTCTGACGGGACCGGGGAGCTGTTTTTT
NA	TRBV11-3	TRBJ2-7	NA	CASSLAAGPSYEQYF	TGTGCCAGCAGCTTAGCGGCAGGGCCTTCCTACGAGCAGTACTTC
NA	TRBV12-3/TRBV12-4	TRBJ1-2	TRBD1	CASSPTGGAAYGYTF	TGTGCCAGCAGTCCGACAGGGGGGGCTGCCTATGGCTACACCTTC
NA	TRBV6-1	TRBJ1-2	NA	CASSRGRGYGYTF	TGTGCCAGCAGCAGAGGGAGGGGCTATGGCTACACCTTC
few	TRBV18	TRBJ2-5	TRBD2	CASSPPVPSGVRQGGYF	TGTGCCAGCTCACCACCGGTTCCTAGCGGGGTGCGGCAAGGCGGGTACTTC
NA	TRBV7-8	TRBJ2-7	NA	CASSLARHAGEQYF	TGTGCCAGCAGCTTAGCGCGCCATGCGGGCGAGCAGTACTTC
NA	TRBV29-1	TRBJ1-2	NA	CSVEKDSYYGYTF	TGCAGCGTTGAAAAGGACAGCTACTATGGCTACACCTTC
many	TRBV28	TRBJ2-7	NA	CASTGIEDYSYEQYF	TGTGCCAGCACAGGGATAGAGGACTACTCCTACGAGCAGTACTTC